This is a list of T cell receptor beta chains from one sample in a study of CD8 T cells in ankylosing spondylitis. TCRdb redid the calling of the 5' RACE reads with MiXCR, one entry per CDR3 protein. The sample yields 220,000 or so distinct CDR3 sequences, 10% to 13% seen once. Material: blood, either unsorted or a sorted T cell fraction (not recorded which). These receptor sequences come from a male donor with ankylosing spondylitis or in good health (not recorded which). Each CDR3 is given with its conserved first and last residue. The order of the fields is CDR3 length, J gene, D gene, clone size, V gene, CDR3 DNA, CDR3 protein. A D gene is named only where the DNA matches it firmly. Rows give clone size only sometimes, using once, few, many, or a class for an expanded clone.

len: 16; j_gene: TRBJ2-3; d_gene: TRBD2; abundance: .; v_gene: TRBV28; CDR3nt: TGTGCCAGCGGATACGGGACTAGGGGCTTCACAGATACGCAGTATTTT; CDR3aa: CASGYGTRGFTDTQYF
len: 16; j_gene: TRBJ2-1; d_gene: TRBD1; abundance: few; v_gene: TRBV7-2; CDR3nt: TGTGCCAGCAGCTTACAGGGACAGCTATCCTACAATGAGCAGTTCTTC; CDR3aa: CASSLQGQLSYNEQFF
len: 13; j_gene: TRBJ2-5; d_gene: TRBD1; abundance: few; v_gene: TRBV12-3/TRBV12-4; CDR3nt: TGTGCCAGCAGTTCGGACAGGGAAGAGACCCAGTACTTC; CDR3aa: CASSSDREETQYF
len: 14; j_gene: TRBJ2-7; d_gene: TRBD1; abundance: few; v_gene: TRBV5-5; CDR3nt: TGTGCCAGCAGCTACCGGGACAGGGACTACGAGCAGTACTTC; CDR3aa: CASSYRDRDYEQYF
len: 14; j_gene: TRBJ2-7; d_gene: TRBD1; abundance: .; v_gene: TRBV2; CDR3nt: TGTGCCAGCTGTTACGGGACAGGGGAGTACGAGCAGTACTTC; CDR3aa: CASCYGTGEYEQYF
len: 14; j_gene: TRBJ2-3; d_gene: .; abundance: few; v_gene: TRBV7-2; CDR3nt: TGTGCCAGCAGCTTAGTACAGGCCACAGATACGCAGTATTTT; CDR3aa: CASSLVQATDTQYF
len: 16; j_gene: TRBJ2-5; d_gene: TRBD1; abundance: many; v_gene: TRBV28; CDR3nt: TGTGCCAGCAGTTTTTGGGGACAGGGCCCTCAAGAGACCCAGTACTTC; CDR3aa: CASSFWGQGPQETQYF
len: 13; j_gene: TRBJ1-4; d_gene: .; abundance: many; v_gene: TRBV7-2; CDR3nt: TGTGCCAGCAGCTTAGAGGCCGAAGAAAAACTGTTTTTT; CDR3aa: CASSLEAEEKLFF
len: 15; j_gene: TRBJ2-7; d_gene: .; abundance: many; v_gene: TRBV4-1; CDR3nt: TGCGCCAGCAGCCAAGATCCAGGGGTAGCCAACGAGCAGTACTTC; CDR3aa: CASSQDPGVANEQYF
len: 13; j_gene: TRBJ2-1; d_gene: .; abundance: .; v_gene: TRBV4-2; CDR3nt: TGTGCCAGCAGCCAAGGGGGGAGTGATGAGCAGTTCTTC; CDR3aa: CASSQGGSDEQFF
len: 13; j_gene: TRBJ2-1; d_gene: TRBD2; abundance: few; v_gene: TRBV9; CDR3nt: TGTGCCAGCAGCGTAGAAAGCGGGGTGGAGCAGTTCTTC; CDR3aa: CASSVESGVEQFF
len: 14; j_gene: TRBJ2-5; d_gene: TRBD1; abundance: few; v_gene: TRBV12-3/TRBV12-4; CDR3nt: TGTGCCAGCAGTGGACAGGGGCTCCAAGAGACCCAGTACTTC; CDR3aa: CASSGQGLQETQYF
len: 13; j_gene: TRBJ1-6; d_gene: .; abundance: many; v_gene: TRBV20-1; CDR3nt: TGCAGTGCTAGCCCTCCCCAGAATTCACCCCTCCACTTT; CDR3aa: CSASPPQNSPLHF
len: 14; j_gene: TRBJ2-1; d_gene: TRBD2; abundance: many; v_gene: TRBV12-3/TRBV12-4; CDR3nt: TGTGCCAGCAGTGCTAGGGTCGGGGGGGGTGAGCAGTTCTTC; CDR3aa: CASSARVGGGEQFF
len: 14; j_gene: TRBJ1-4; d_gene: .; abundance: few; v_gene: TRBV28; CDR3nt: TGTGCCAGCAAAACCTCCGGGGAGAGTGAAAAACTGTTTTTT; CDR3aa: CASKTSGESEKLFF
len: 18; j_gene: TRBJ2-2; d_gene: TRBD2; abundance: many; v_gene: TRBV15; CDR3nt: TGTGCCACCAGCAGAGATAAGACTAGCGGGGTTACCATGGGGGAGCTGTTTTTT; CDR3aa: CATSRDKTSGVTMGELFF
len: 16; j_gene: TRBJ1-2; d_gene: .; abundance: many; v_gene: TRBV10-3; CDR3nt: TGTGCCATCAGTGACGGGGACACCTCTATCGCCTATGGCTACACCTTC; CDR3aa: CAISDGDTSIAYGYTF
len: 15; j_gene: TRBJ1-2; d_gene: .; abundance: many; v_gene: TRBV6-1; CDR3nt: TGTGCCAGCAGTGAAGTGGCCTCAGCTAACTATGGCTACACCTTC; CDR3aa: CASSEVASANYGYTF
len: 15; j_gene: TRBJ2-1; d_gene: TRBD2; abundance: many; v_gene: TRBV5-1; CDR3nt: TGCGCCAGCAGCTTGGGGACTAGTGTCTACAATGAGCAGTTCTTC; CDR3aa: CASSLGTSVYNEQFF